One and the same sample provided the 23 T cell receptor beta chains below, sequenced in a study of T cell clonotyping in hematopoietic cell transplantation (dated by TCRdb to the early 2020s). The library was produced with the immunoSEQ multiplex PCR assay. The immuneACCESS repertoire file appears here via TCRdb, limited to in-frame rearrangements. These files lack a portion of the clones; in checked studies, under half of the deficit traces to unresolved V genes, and the cause of the others is not known. A total of approximately 25,000 clones appear in this sample, approximately 95% of them only once. The ten largest make up approximately 1.5% of the sample. The sample was peripheral blood mononuclear cells. All receptors come from a man aged 45-65 years in good health. Some clones in this sample may be carry-over from other donors' samples.

V and J are TRBV11-2 and TRBJ1-4; tentatively, D is TRBD1 (5 bases). Germline CDR1 and CDR2: SGHAT and FQNNGV. Trimming shortened V by 6 bases and J by 10 bases, and 15 bases separated the two germline ends. This CDR3 spans 13 amino acids. CDR3 coding DNA: TGTGCCAGCAGTGGTGTGGCGGGGGGAAAACTGTTTTTT. Translation: CASSGVAGGKLFF.

V gene TRBV19 combines with J gene TRBJ1-1; 7 bases match TRBD1. Unmatched junction bases numbered 6, after V lost 5 bases and J lost 6 bases. The CDR3 loop spans 13 amino acids. Germline loops: CDR1 LNHDA, CDR2 SQIVND (reference sequence). The CDR3 region is CASSVRDRSEAFF. The CDR3 nucleotides are TGTGCCAGTAGTGTCCGGGACAGATCTGAAGCTTTCTTT. Filled out from reference TRBV19 and TRBJ1-1, the complete variable domain reads DGGITQSPKYLFRKEGQNVTLSCEQNLNHDAMYWYRQDPGQGLRLIYYSQIVNDFQKGDIAEGYSVSREKKESFPLTVTSAQKNPTAFYLCASSVRDRSEAFFGQGTRLTVV.

This chain connects TRBV19 to TRBJ1-2; no clear D gene. The germline V gene has CDR1 LNHDA and CDR2 SQIVND (reference sequence). Deletions cut 4 bases from V and 0 bases from J, with 18 bases between. The CDR3 length is 17 residues. This CDR3 reads CASSSTSSLAANYGYTF. DNA for the CDR3: TGTGCCAGTAGTAGTACTTCCAGTTTGGCAGCTAACTATGGCTACACCTTC.

The rearrangement uses TRBV6-1 and TRBJ1-5; D remains ambiguous. V was cut by 4 bases and J by 0 bases, with 22 bases left in between. Per germline, CDR1 MNHNS and CDR2 SASEGT. The CDR3 consists of 19 residues. The CDR3 region has the DNA TGTGCCAGCAGTGGGCCTATAAGGACGCTTATTACTAGCAATCAGCCCCAGCATTTT. It specifies CASSGPIRTLITSNQPQHF.

The chain uses TRBV20-1 and TRBJ2-5; D is unresolved. The germline V gene encodes CDR1 DFQATT and CDR2 SNEGSKA (reference sequence). Trimming cost V 7 bases and J 3 bases, with 9 bases left between them. This CDR3 is built from 11 residues. In DNA, the CDR3 is TGCAGTGTATCGGCAGAAGAGACCCAGTACTTC. Amino acid sequence: CSVSAEETQYF.

The genes are TRBV11-2 and TRBJ1-5; no definite D call. The CDR3 contains 15 residues. The V end lost 3 bases, the J end lost 2 bases, and 11 bases lay between the germline ends. Germline V gene lookup returns CDR1 SGHAT and CDR2 FQNNGV. Here the CDR3 DNA reads TGTGCCAGCAGCTTGGACGGGCTCGGCAATCAGCCCCAGCATTTT. It specifies CASSLDGLGNQPQHF.

This chain links TRBV28 with TRBJ1-4; no reliable D call. CDR1 MDHEN and CDR2 SYDVKM come from the germline V gene. This CDR3 contains 12 residues. Trimming cost V 1 base and J 7 bases, with 4 bases left between them. This CDR3 is CASSLSGEKLFF. Here the CDR3 DNA reads TGTGCCAGCAGTTTATCCGGTGAAAAACTGTTTTTT.

The V and J genes are TRBV4-1 and TRBJ1-1; D may be TRBD1 (5 bases). Germline V gene data show CDR1 as MGHRA and CDR2 as YSYEKL. The CDR3 is 16 residues long. Trimming took 3 bases from V and 0 from J, leaving 14 bases between them. The CDR3 coding sequence is TGCGCCAGCAGCCAGGGGGTGGTAATGATGAACACTGAAGCTTTCTTT. Protein product: CASSQGVVMMNTEAFF.

V and J are TRBV7-2 and TRBJ2-1, with 8 nucleotides matching TRBD1. The germline gives CDR1 SGHTA, CDR2 FQGNSA. The CDR3 loop spans 15 amino acids. V lost 5 bases to trimming and J lost 3 bases; unmatched junction nucleotides: 6. The DNA of the CDR3 is TGTGCCAGCAGCAGGCAGGGGGCCGACTACAATGAGCAGTTCTTC. Translated: CASSRQGADYNEQFF. The complete variable domain, with remaining parts taken from reference TRBV7-2 and TRBJ2-1, reads GAGVSQSPSNKVTEKGKDVELRCDPISGHTALYWYRQSLGQGLEFLIYFQGNSAPDKSGLPSDRFSAERTGGSVSTLTIQRTQQEDSAVYLCASSRQGADYNEQFFGPGTRLTVL.

This chain's CDR3 is CASSSPAHTGELFF. CDR3 sequence (DNA): TGTGCCAGTAGTTCCCCGGCCCACACCGGGGAGCTGTTTTTT. V gene TRBV19 combines with J gene TRBJ2-2; D is ambiguous. This CDR3 has 14 amino acids. Germline V gene sequence: CDR1 LNHDA, CDR2 SQIVND (reference sequence). The V and J ends lost 5 bases and 3 bases respectively, with 10 bases between them.

This clone was picked up a small number of times. CDR3 region: CASSRAGPTNEKLFF. CDR3 DNA sequence: TGTGCCAGCAGCCGCGCCGGGCCCACTAATGAAAAACTGTTTTTT. The chain links TRBV14 to TRBJ1-4; D is unclear. CDR3 length equals 15 residues. Trimming took 4 bases from V and 2 from J, leaving 11 bases between them. Germline lookup yields CDR1 SGHDN and CDR2 FVKESK.

The CDR3 DNA reads as TGTGCCATCAGTGATGGGACATCACTCTACGAGCAGTACTTC. Amino acid sequence: CAISDGTSLYEQYF. The genes are TRBV10-3 and TRBJ2-7, with D tentatively TRBD1 (6 bases). The V gene's germline CDR1 is ENHRY and CDR2 SYGVKD. This CDR3 is built from 14 residues. V was clipped by 3 bases and J by 3 bases, with 12 bases between them.

The gene calls are TRBV5-6 and TRBJ1-1; D perhaps matches TRBD1 (6 bases). The CDR3 length is 14 residues. The V gene's germline CDR1 is SGHDT and CDR2 YYEEEE. V shed 3 bases and J shed 3 bases, with 12 bases lying between them. In DNA, the CDR3 is TGTGCCAGCAGCTGGCGGACAGCAGACACTGAAGCTTTCTTT. It yields the protein CASSWRTADTEAFF.

The rearrangement uses TRBV19 and TRBJ1-5; D is uncertain. V was clipped by 5 bases and J by 8 bases, with 7 bases between them. This CDR3 is built from 11 residues. CDR1 and CDR2 from the germline V gene are LNHDA and SQIVND (reference sequence). The CDR3 sequence is CASSGGKPQHF. The CDR3 region has the DNA TGTGCCAGTAGTGGAGGTAAGCCCCAGCATTTT.

CDR3 protein: CASSSRGAGNTEAFF. CDR3 DNA: TGTGCCAGCAGCTCCAGGGGAGCGGGGAACACTGAAGCTTTCTTT. The chain uses TRBV7-9 and TRBJ1-1; tentative D call: TRBD1 (6 bases). V dropped 4 bases and J dropped 1 base, with 13 bases sitting between them. Germline-derived CDR1 and CDR2 are SEHNR and FQNEAQ (reference sequence). CDR3 length: 15 residues.

The rearrangement uses TRBV14 and TRBJ1-1, with unresolved D. Trimming cost V 0 bases and J 10 bases, with 15 bases left between them. This CDR3 has 14 amino acids. Germline V gene data show CDR1 as SGHDN and CDR2 as FVKESK. The CDR3 bases are TGTGCCAGCAGCCAAGAGGAGGGAGTCGGTAGAGCTTTCTTT. It specifies CASSQEEGVGRAFF.

This clone was seen a single time. The chain links TRBV7-8 to TRBJ1-5; D is perhaps TRBD1 (6 bases). Germline CDR1 reads SGHVS; CDR2 reads FQNEAQ. This CDR3 has 16 residues. V lost 1 base and J lost 0, with 10 bases in between. In DNA, the CDR3 is TGTGCCAGCAGCTTAGAATGGGGGCCTAGCAATCAGCCCCAGCATTTT. It encodes CASSLEWGPSNQPQHF.

The chain couples TRBV29-1 to TRBJ2-1; possibly TRBD2 for D (6 bases). Deletions cut 1 base from V and 4 bases from J, with 14 bases between. The germline gives CDR1 SQVTM, CDR2 ANQGSEA. The CDR3 sequence is 15 residues long. This chain's CDR3 is CSVEAGSGVYNEQFF. CDR3 bases: TGCAGCGTTGAAGCTGGTAGCGGAGTTTACAATGAGCAGTTCTTC.

This chain uses TRBV29-1 with TRBJ1-5; 10 bases agree with TRBD1. With 6 bases clipped from V and 6 bases from J, the junction kept 2 bases outside the gene matches. There are 12 residues in the CDR3. Germline lookup yields CDR1 SQVTM and CDR2 ANQGSEA. This CDR3 reads CSVRTGGQPQHF. CDR3 nucleotide sequence: TGCAGCGTACGGACAGGGGGTCAGCCCCAGCATTTT.

This chain joins TRBV5-5 and TRBJ2-6, with D possibly TRBD2 on 5 matching bases. Trimming cost V 0 bases and J 0 bases, with 10 bases left between them. Germline loops: CDR1 SGHKS, CDR2 YYEKEE (reference sequence). CDR3 length: 17 amino acids. The CDR3 loop reads CASSLESGGSGANVLTF. Here the CDR3 DNA reads TGTGCCAGCAGCTTGGAAAGCGGCGGCTCTGGGGCCAACGTCCTGACTTTC.

This CDR3 reads CASSPWDRIEQYF. CDR3 in DNA: TGTGCCAGCAGCCCCTGGGACAGGATCGAGCAGTACTTC. J is TRBJ2-7 and V is TRBV5-6; 8 bases are a match to TRBD1. The CDR3 sequence is 13 residues long. Trimming at V came to 4 bases and at J to 6 bases, leaving 6 bases not matched to a gene. Germline CDR1 is SGHDT and CDR2 is YYEEEE.

J is TRBJ1-1 and V is TRBV6-4; D gene uncertain. Germline lookup yields CDR1 MRHNA and CDR2 SNTAGT. CDR3 length: 14 amino acids. The V gene lost 2 bases and the J gene lost 3 bases, with 10 bases spanning the gap. The CDR3 spells CASSDGSPYTEAFF. In DNA form, the CDR3 reads TGTGCCAGCAGTGACGGCAGCCCTTACACTGAAGCTTTCTTT.

The gene calls are TRBV2 and TRBJ2-2; 7 bases are shared with TRBD1. V shed 7 bases and J 5 bases; nucleotides not matched to a gene: 4. The CDR3 is made up of 13 amino acids. Germline V gene sequence: CDR1 SNHLY, CDR2 FYNNEI. The CDR3 bases are TGTGCCAGCAAGACAGGGCGGACCGGGGAGCTGTTTTTT. Amino acid sequence: CASKTGRTGELFF.